Listed here are 3 T cell receptor beta chains from one sample, sequenced in a study of T cell clones after liver transplantation. Clones were read by immunoSEQ multiplex PCR, and TCRdb kept only the in-frame ones, dropping some. The sample includes approximately 68,000 clones, approximately 80% seen only once; the top ten take about 0.6%. Sequencing used CD4+ T cells from blood, obtained before liver transplant. These receptors were obtained from a human donor who received a liver transplant.

This chain uses TRBV15 with TRBJ1-5; possibly TRBD1 for D (6 bases). Trimming removed 0 bases at V and 5 bases at J, with 17 bases between. CDR3 length: 17 residues. The germline gives CDR1 LNHNV, CDR2 YYDKDF (reference sequence). The CDR3 region is CATSRERDAGGDQPQHF. The CDR3 DNA sequence: TGTGCCACCAGCAGAGAGCGGGACGCGGGGGGCGATCAGCCCCAGCATTTT.

The CDR3 reads CASSYARPSGDNEQFF. In DNA form, the CDR3 reads TGTGCCAGCAGCTATGCCCGGCCTAGCGGAGACAATGAGCAGTTCTTC. This chain joins TRBV28 and TRBJ2-1; 7 bases agree with TRBD2. Germline V CDR1 and CDR2: MDHEN, SYDVKM. J was trimmed by 5 bases and V by 6 bases; bases with no gene match: 13. CDR3 size: 16 residues. Together with reference TRBV28 and TRBJ2-1, the CDR3 gives the full variable domain: DVKVTQSSRYLVKRTGEKVFLECVQDMDHENMFWYRQDPGLGLRLIYFSYDVKMKEKGDIPEGYSVSREKKERFSLILESASTNQTSMYLCASSYARPSGDNEQFFGPGTRLTVL.

The rearrangement links TRBV14 to TRBJ2-3; the D is unclear. Trimming removed 4 bases at V and 5 bases at J, with 19 bases between. Germline values: CDR1 SGHDN, CDR2 FVKESK. The CDR3 contains 16 residues. CDR3 in DNA: TGTGCCAGCAGCCTGCCAGGAAGCAGGCCTGGAGATACGCAGTATTTT. Protein product: CASSLPGSRPGDTQYF.